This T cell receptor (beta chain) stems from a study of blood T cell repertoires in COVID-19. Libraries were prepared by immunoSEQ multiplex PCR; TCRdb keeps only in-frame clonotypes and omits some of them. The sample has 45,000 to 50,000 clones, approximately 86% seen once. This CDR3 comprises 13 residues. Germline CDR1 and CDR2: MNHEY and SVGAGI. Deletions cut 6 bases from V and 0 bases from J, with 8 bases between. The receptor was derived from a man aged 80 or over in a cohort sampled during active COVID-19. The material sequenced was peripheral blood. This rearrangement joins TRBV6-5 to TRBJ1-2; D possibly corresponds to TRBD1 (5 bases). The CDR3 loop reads CASRQTANYGYTF. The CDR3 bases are TGTGCCAGCAGACAGACAGCTAACTATGGCTACACCTTC.